A selection of T cell receptor beta chains follows, all from one sample in a study of technical replicates of blood from a few donors. Here immunoSEQ multiplex PCR was the method, and the copy in TCRdb shows in-frame clones only, minus some. This table holds just under 60,000 clones, 85% to 95% found once. The source material was PBMCs. The source is a human donor in good health. Some clones in this sample may be carry-over from other donors' samples. Both conserved end residues are part of each CDR3. A D gene is named only where the DNA matches it firmly. Size is omitted from some rows. Given values are once, few, many or a class for expanded clones.

j_call: TRBJ2-1
v_call: TRBV30
clone_size: -
d_call: TRBD2
cdr3_nt: TGTGCCTGGAATTCGGGTAGCGGGGGCAATGAGCAGTTCTTC
cdr3_aa: CAWNSGSGGNEQFF

j_call: TRBJ2-2
v_call: TRBV18
clone_size: -
d_call: -
cdr3_nt: TGTGCCAGCTCACCACGGGCAGGCGGGGCCGGGGAGCTGTTTTTT
cdr3_aa: CASSPRAGGAGELFF

j_call: TRBJ2-3
v_call: TRBV7-2
clone_size: -
d_call: TRBD2
cdr3_nt: TGTGCCAGCAGCTTCTTATCTGCGGGGGGGCGCTCAGATACGCAGTATTTT
cdr3_aa: CASSFLSAGGRSDTQYF

j_call: TRBJ2-4
v_call: TRBV5-1
clone_size: -
d_call: TRBD2
cdr3_nt: TGCGCCAGCAGCTTGGAGCCCTTAGGTAGCGGGGGAAACATTCAGTACTTC
cdr3_aa: CASSLEPLGSGGNIQYF

j_call: TRBJ2-1
v_call: TRBV5-1
clone_size: -
d_call: TRBD2
cdr3_nt: TGCGCCAGCAGCATGCAAGCGGGGTCCGGCAATGAGCAGTTCTTC
cdr3_aa: CASSMQAGSGNEQFF

j_call: TRBJ1-2
v_call: TRBV5-4
clone_size: -
d_call: -
cdr3_nt: TGTGCCAGCAGCATCCAGGGATCTGGCTACACCTTC
cdr3_aa: CASSIQGSGYTF

j_call: TRBJ2-1
v_call: TRBV19
clone_size: -
d_call: -
cdr3_nt: TGTGCCAGCGCGGACACTTCCTACAATGAGCAGTTCTTC
cdr3_aa: CASADTSYNEQFF

j_call: TRBJ1-4
v_call: TRBV18
clone_size: -
d_call: -
cdr3_nt: TGTGCCAGCTCACCACCAGGGACATCTACTAATGAAAAACTGTTTTTT
cdr3_aa: CASSPPGTSTNEKLFF

j_call: TRBJ1-1
v_call: TRBV4-2
clone_size: -
d_call: -
cdr3_nt: TGTGCCAGCAGCCAGGAGGTGGGGGGTACTGAAGCTTTCTTT
cdr3_aa: CASSQEVGGTEAFF

j_call: TRBJ2-2
v_call: TRBV4-1
clone_size: -
d_call: TRBD2
cdr3_nt: TGCGCCAGCAGCCACGGCCCCCAGCGGGAGGTGAGCGGGGAGCTGTTTTTT
cdr3_aa: CASSHGPQREVSGELFF

j_call: TRBJ2-1
v_call: TRBV11-3
clone_size: -
d_call: TRBD2
cdr3_nt: TGTGCCAGCAGCCCTGCTAGGGAGGGCCACAATGAGCAGTTCTTC
cdr3_aa: CASSPAREGHNEQFF

j_call: TRBJ1-5
v_call: TRBV6-5
clone_size: once
d_call: -
cdr3_nt: TGTGCCAGCAGCACCGGGGAGGTTGGGGGTCAGCCCCAGCATTTT
cdr3_aa: CASSTGEVGGQPQHF

j_call: TRBJ1-1
v_call: TRBV7-6
clone_size: -
d_call: -
cdr3_nt: TGTGCCAGCAGCCGGGAGGGGTTTTCTGAAGCTTTCTTT
cdr3_aa: CASSREGFSEAFF

j_call: TRBJ2-7
v_call: TRBV7-9
clone_size: -
d_call: TRBD1
cdr3_nt: TGTGCCAGCAGCTTATCAGGGGGCGCCTACGAGCAGTACTTC
cdr3_aa: CASSLSGGAYEQYF

j_call: TRBJ1-3
v_call: TRBV7-2
clone_size: -
d_call: TRBD1
cdr3_nt: TGTGCCAGCAGCCGGGACAGGGTAGACGGAAACACCATATATTTT
cdr3_aa: CASSRDRVDGNTIYF

j_call: TRBJ1-4
v_call: TRBV5-1
clone_size: -
d_call: -
cdr3_nt: TGCGCCAGCAGCGTCGTGAGCCTTAATGAAAAACTGTTTTTT
cdr3_aa: CASSVVSLNEKLFF

j_call: TRBJ2-3
v_call: TRBV5-1
clone_size: -
d_call: -
cdr3_nt: TGCGCCAGCAGCCTCTCCACAGATACGCAGTATTTT
cdr3_aa: CASSLSTDTQYF

j_call: TRBJ1-3
v_call: TRBV7-2
clone_size: -
d_call: -
cdr3_nt: TGTGCCAGCAGCTTAGCGGGCAGCGGAAACACCATATATTTT
cdr3_aa: CASSLAGSGNTIYF

j_call: TRBJ2-7
v_call: TRBV9
clone_size: -
d_call: TRBD2
cdr3_nt: TGTGCCAGCAGCGAGGGGACTAGCGGGGAGAGCTCCTACGAGCAGTACTTC
cdr3_aa: CASSEGTSGESSYEQYF

j_call: TRBJ2-3
v_call: TRBV10-2
clone_size: -
d_call: TRBD2
cdr3_nt: TGCGCCAGCAGTGATTTGGCTAGCGGGAGCACAGATACGCAGTATTTT
cdr3_aa: CASSDLASGSTDTQYF

j_call: TRBJ2-3
v_call: TRBV9
clone_size: -
d_call: TRBD2
cdr3_nt: TGTGCCAGCAGCGTATTGGGGACTAGCGGACCAGATACGCAGTATTTT
cdr3_aa: CASSVLGTSGPDTQYF

j_call: TRBJ2-1
v_call: TRBV7-2
clone_size: -
d_call: TRBD1
cdr3_nt: TGTGCCAGCAGCTTAGGACAGGGCCAGGGCAATGAGCAGTTCTTC
cdr3_aa: CASSLGQGQGNEQFF

j_call: TRBJ2-7
v_call: TRBV7-8
clone_size: -
d_call: TRBD2
cdr3_nt: TGTGCCAGCAGCTTACTAGCGGGAGTGGACGAGCAGTACTTC
cdr3_aa: CASSLLAGVDEQYF

j_call: TRBJ1-2
v_call: TRBV11-2
clone_size: once
d_call: TRBD1
cdr3_nt: TGTGCCAGCAGCTTAGCCTCCAACAGGGGCTATGGCTACACCTTC
cdr3_aa: CASSLASNRGYGYTF

j_call: TRBJ2-1
v_call: TRBV29-1
clone_size: -
d_call: -
cdr3_nt: TGCACCATCGAGGGAGTTGAGCAGTTCTTC
cdr3_aa: CTIEGVEQFF

j_call: TRBJ2-5
v_call: TRBV14
clone_size: -
d_call: -
cdr3_nt: TGTGCCAGCAGCCGAAGGGGGGGCTTGGTGGAGGAGACCCAGTACTTC
cdr3_aa: CASSRRGGLVEETQYF

j_call: TRBJ2-7
v_call: TRBV23-1
clone_size: -
d_call: TRBD1
cdr3_nt: TGCGCCAGCAGTCAGGACCAGGGGGTTGCCTACGAGCAGTACTTC
cdr3_aa: CASSQDQGVAYEQYF

j_call: TRBJ1-6
v_call: TRBV6-5
clone_size: -
d_call: -
cdr3_nt: TGTGCCAGCAGTTCTTCCTTTCAGGGAGGTTCACCCCTCCACTTT
cdr3_aa: CASSSSFQGGSPLHF

j_call: TRBJ2-2
v_call: TRBV29-1
clone_size: -
d_call: -
cdr3_nt: TGCAGCGTGGGACTTTTCACCGGGGAGCTGTTTTTT
cdr3_aa: CSVGLFTGELFF

j_call: TRBJ1-6
v_call: TRBV7-3
clone_size: -
d_call: -
cdr3_nt: TGTGCCAGCAGCTCCGGGGATTCACCCCTCCACTTT
cdr3_aa: CASSSGDSPLHF

j_call: TRBJ2-7
v_call: TRBV7-3
clone_size: -
d_call: TRBD1
cdr3_nt: TGTGCCAGCAGCATAGGACAGGGGGGTTTCTACGAGCAGTACTTC
cdr3_aa: CASSIGQGGFYEQYF

j_call: TRBJ2-5
v_call: TRBV6-1
clone_size: -
d_call: TRBD2
cdr3_nt: TGTGCCAGCAGTGACGGGGGAACTAGCGGGGGTCACGACTTC
cdr3_aa: CASSDGGTSGGHDF

j_call: TRBJ2-5
v_call: TRBV19
clone_size: -
d_call: -
cdr3_nt: TGTGCCAGTAGTTTCCTACCCCCGGGCCAAGAGACCCAGTACTTC
cdr3_aa: CASSFLPPGQETQYF

j_call: TRBJ1-2
v_call: TRBV2
clone_size: -
d_call: TRBD1
cdr3_nt: TGTGCCAGCAAGGGTGGCAGGGGGGATGGCTACACCTTC
cdr3_aa: CASKGGRGDGYTF

j_call: TRBJ2-1
v_call: TRBV30
clone_size: -
d_call: -
cdr3_nt: TGTGCCTGGAGTGTGAGTAACAATGAGCAGTTCTTC
cdr3_aa: CAWSVSNNEQFF

j_call: TRBJ1-6
v_call: TRBV2
clone_size: -
d_call: TRBD1
cdr3_nt: TGTGCCAGCAAGACAGGGGGCGTTAATTCACCCCTCCACTTT
cdr3_aa: CASKTGGVNSPLHF

j_call: TRBJ1-1
v_call: TRBV7-9
clone_size: -
d_call: TRBD1
cdr3_nt: TGTGCCAGCAGCTTAGCTCCACAGGGGGCCTTGAACACTGAAGCTTTCTTT
cdr3_aa: CASSLAPQGALNTEAFF

j_call: TRBJ2-5
v_call: TRBV6-6
clone_size: -
d_call: -
cdr3_nt: TGTGCCAGCAGTCTGACTAGAAATTGGGAGACCCAGTACTTC
cdr3_aa: CASSLTRNWETQYF

j_call: TRBJ2-1
v_call: TRBV13
clone_size: -
d_call: TRBD1
cdr3_nt: TGTGCCAGCAGCGCGTCCCGGGACAGGGGGCGACGCAATGAGCAGTTCTTC
cdr3_aa: CASSASRDRGRRNEQFF

j_call: TRBJ2-7
v_call: TRBV4-3
clone_size: -
d_call: -
cdr3_nt: TGCGCCAGCAGCCAAGATAGGAGCAGCGGAGGTTCCTACGAGCAGTACTTC
cdr3_aa: CASSQDRSSGGSYEQYF

j_call: TRBJ2-5
v_call: TRBV19
clone_size: -
d_call: TRBD1
cdr3_nt: TGTGCCAGTAGTATCCAAGGGGGCCTTTCCGAGACCCAGTACTTC
cdr3_aa: CASSIQGGLSETQYF

j_call: TRBJ2-7
v_call: TRBV7-2
clone_size: -
d_call: -
cdr3_nt: TGTGCCAGCAGCTCGAAAACAGTATCCGGCCACGAGCAGTACTTC
cdr3_aa: CASSSKTVSGHEQYF